These T cell receptor beta chains were read from a single sample in a study of T cell responses to AZD1222 COVID-19 vaccine. The repertoire was sequenced with immunoSEQ multiplex PCR; TCRdb's copy has only in-frame clones and lacks some. Seen here are 110,000 to 150,000 clones, roughly 92% observed once, and the top ten hold 1.5% to 2%. This sample comprised peripheral blood, obtained on day 0 of AZD1222 vaccination. The receptor set was obtained from an adult in good health. Both conserved end residues are part of each CDR3. D genes are given only for firm matches. A clone size is listed for some rows: how often the clone was seen (once, few, many), or a class if it is expanded.

v_gene: TRBV4-1; abundance: .; d_gene: .; j_gene: TRBJ1-6; CDR3nt: TGCGCCAGCAGCCAAGGGACGGCTAATTCACCCCTCCACTTT; CDR3aa: CASSQGTANSPLHF
v_gene: TRBV25-1; abundance: .; d_gene: .; j_gene: TRBJ1-4; CDR3nt: TGTGCCAGCAGTGCGCTTAGGGGTGGCGCTAATGAAAAACTGTTTTTT; CDR3aa: CASSALRGGANEKLFF
v_gene: TRBV10-3; abundance: .; d_gene: .; j_gene: TRBJ1-6; CDR3nt: TGTGCCATCAGCGCAGGGGTGGGAAATTCACCCCTCCACTTT; CDR3aa: CAISAGVGNSPLHF
v_gene: TRBV3-1/TRBV3-2; abundance: few; d_gene: TRBD1; j_gene: TRBJ1-2; CDR3nt: TGTGCCAGCAGCCAAACCGGGACAGGGCCCGCCCTCTATGGCTACACCTTC; CDR3aa: CASSQTGTGPALYGYTF
v_gene: TRBV6-5; abundance: .; d_gene: TRBD1; j_gene: TRBJ1-6; CDR3nt: TGTGCCAGCAGTTATCGGGACAGGGAGAATTCACCCCTCCACTTT; CDR3aa: CASSYRDRENSPLHF
v_gene: TRBV7-9; abundance: .; d_gene: .; j_gene: TRBJ1-4; CDR3nt: TGTGCCAGCAGCCCGGGCGCGGGAGGGGAAGAAAAACTGTTTTTT; CDR3aa: CASSPGAGGEEKLFF
v_gene: TRBV7-3; abundance: .; d_gene: .; j_gene: TRBJ2-3; CDR3nt: TGTGCCAGCAGCTTAACACACGCGAGCACAGATACGCAGTATTTT; CDR3aa: CASSLTHASTDTQYF
v_gene: TRBV12-3/TRBV12-4; abundance: .; d_gene: .; j_gene: TRBJ2-4; CDR3nt: TGTGCCAGCAGTTGGGGGCGCGACATTCAGTACTTC; CDR3aa: CASSWGRDIQYF
v_gene: TRBV18; abundance: .; d_gene: TRBD1; j_gene: TRBJ2-2; CDR3nt: TGTGCCAGCTCGCTACTTCCGACAGGGGGCACCCTCCCCGGGGAGCTGTTTTTT; CDR3aa: CASSLLPTGGTLPGELFF
v_gene: TRBV10-3; abundance: .; d_gene: .; j_gene: TRBJ2-3; CDR3nt: TGTGCCATCAGTGAGCCGTCCTCTAGCACAGATACGCAGTATTTT; CDR3aa: CAISEPSSSTDTQYF
v_gene: TRBV4-2; abundance: .; d_gene: .; j_gene: TRBJ1-2; CDR3nt: TGTGCCAGCAGCCAAGAGACGGGGGACTATGGCTACACCTTC; CDR3aa: CASSQETGDYGYTF
v_gene: TRBV6-1; abundance: .; d_gene: .; j_gene: TRBJ2-7; CDR3nt: TGTGCCAGCAGTGAACTGGGCAGCTCCTACGAGCAGTACTTC; CDR3aa: CASSELGSSYEQYF
v_gene: TRBV11-2; abundance: .; d_gene: TRBD2; j_gene: TRBJ2-1; CDR3nt: TGTGCCAGCAGCTTAGGTTCGCTAGCGGGAGGACGGGGAAATGAGCAGTTCTTC; CDR3aa: CASSLGSLAGGRGNEQFF
v_gene: TRBV6-1; abundance: .; d_gene: TRBD1; j_gene: TRBJ1-2; CDR3nt: TGTGCCAGCAGTGACCAGACAGGGGGCCACTATGGCTACACCTTC; CDR3aa: CASSDQTGGHYGYTF
v_gene: TRBV5-1; abundance: .; d_gene: TRBD1; j_gene: TRBJ2-2; CDR3nt: TGCGCCAGCAGCAAGACAGGGGATGGCACCGGGGAGCTGTTTTTT; CDR3aa: CASSKTGDGTGELFF
v_gene: TRBV6-5; abundance: once; d_gene: TRBD1; j_gene: TRBJ1-1; CDR3nt: TGTGCCAGCGGCCGGGAAGCAGGGGGTAAAGCTTTCTTT; CDR3aa: CASGREAGGKAFF
v_gene: TRBV2; abundance: .; d_gene: TRBD1; j_gene: TRBJ1-2; CDR3nt: TGTGCCAGCAGTGAAGGACAGGGAGTGGATGGCTACACCTTC; CDR3aa: CASSEGQGVDGYTF
v_gene: TRBV19; abundance: .; d_gene: .; j_gene: TRBJ2-7; CDR3nt: TGTGCCAGCGTTGGCAGAGGCTTGTACGAGCAGTACTTC; CDR3aa: CASVGRGLYEQYF
v_gene: TRBV2; abundance: .; d_gene: .; j_gene: TRBJ2-5; CDR3nt: TGTGCCAGCAGTGTACACCAAGAGACCCAGTACTTC; CDR3aa: CASSVHQETQYF
v_gene: TRBV2; abundance: .; d_gene: .; j_gene: TRBJ1-3; CDR3nt: TGTGCCAGCAGTGATGGACAGCTAAACACCATATATTTT; CDR3aa: CASSDGQLNTIYF
v_gene: TRBV9; abundance: .; d_gene: TRBD1; j_gene: TRBJ2-1; CDR3nt: TGTGCCAGCAGCTTTGGGGACAGGGCAGGTGAGCAGTTCTTC; CDR3aa: CASSFGDRAGEQFF
v_gene: TRBV14; abundance: .; d_gene: .; j_gene: TRBJ1-1; CDR3nt: TGTGCCAGCAGCCCCCCATGGGTGACACGGGCTGAAGCTTTCTTT; CDR3aa: CASSPPWVTRAEAFF
v_gene: TRBV7-3; abundance: .; d_gene: .; j_gene: TRBJ2-3; CDR3nt: TGTGCCAGCAGCAGAGAGCCGGAACCCACAGATACGCAGTATTTT; CDR3aa: CASSREPEPTDTQYF
v_gene: TRBV19; abundance: .; d_gene: .; j_gene: TRBJ1-6; CDR3nt: TGTGCCAGTAATTGGCAGGGCGCCGATAATTCACCCCTCCACTTT; CDR3aa: CASNWQGADNSPLHF
v_gene: TRBV7-3; abundance: .; d_gene: TRBD2; j_gene: TRBJ2-1; CDR3nt: TGTGCCAGCAGCTGGGGACTAGCGGGTTTAGGAGGCTCCTACAATGAGCAGTTCTTC; CDR3aa: CASSWGLAGLGGSYNEQFF
v_gene: TRBV6-5; abundance: .; d_gene: .; j_gene: TRBJ2-2; CDR3nt: TGTGCCACCTTAGGGTTCAGCGGGGAGCTGTTTTTT; CDR3aa: CATLGFSGELFF
v_gene: TRBV5-4; abundance: .; d_gene: .; j_gene: TRBJ2-1; CDR3nt: TGTGCCAGCAGCTTGGAGCCTAGTCGATCACGCGGTGAGCAGTTCTTC; CDR3aa: CASSLEPSRSRGEQFF